These T cell receptor beta chains were read from a single sample in a study of blood T cell repertoires in COVID-19. Here immunoSEQ multiplex PCR was the method, and the copy in TCRdb shows in-frame clones only, minus some. The sample lists 220,000 or so clones; less than 90% were seen once. Sequencing was carried out using PBMCs or T cells enriched from blood (not recorded which). The receptors shown here come from a woman in her thirties or forties who had recovered from COVID-19. The CDR3 runs from the conserved cysteine through the conserved F or W. Each record gives: J gene, D gene, clone size, V gene, CDR3 DNA, CDR3 protein. A D gene is named only where the DNA matches it firmly. Size tells how often a clone was seen (once, few, many) or the class of an expanded clone, and some rows leave it out.

TRBJ1-3 - - TRBV10-2 TGCGCCAGCAGTGCGGACAGCTCTGGAAACACCATATATTTT CASSADSSGNTIYF
TRBJ2-4 - - TRBV21-1 TGTGCCAGCAGCAAAGGGGGGCCTAGCGGCCGCAAAAACATTCAGTACTTC CASSKGGPSGRKNIQYF
TRBJ1-4 TRBD1 few TRBV5-1 TGCGCCAGCAGCTTCGACCGAACAGGGGGTGAAAAACTGTTTTTT CASSFDRTGGEKLFF
TRBJ1-2 TRBD1 - TRBV6-5 TGTGCCAGCAGCAGGGACAGTTTTTATGGCTACACCTTC CASSRDSFYGYTF
TRBJ1-1 - - TRBV2 TGTGCCAGCAGTGAACGAGTGACAGGGAACACTGAAGCTTTCTTT CASSERVTGNTEAFF
TRBJ2-3 - - TRBV7-2 TGTGCCAGCAGCCCACGACAGGCCCCGTTCACAGATACGCAGTATTTT CASSPRQAPFTDTQYF
TRBJ2-5 TRBD2 - TRBV4-1 TGCGCCAGCAGCCCCGGGCTCGGGACTACCCAAGAGACCCAGTACTTC CASSPGLGTTQETQYF
TRBJ1-1 - - TRBV30 TGTGCCTGGAGTGGAAGGGGCCCCATGAACACTGAAGCTTTCTTT CAWSGRGPMNTEAFF
TRBJ1-5 TRBD1 - TRBV18 TGTGCCAGCTCAGGACAGGGGGCAAACAATCAGCCCCAGCATTTT CASSGQGANNQPQHF
TRBJ1-4 TRBD1 - TRBV19 TGTGCCAGTATGAACGGACAGGTCCCCGGTGAAAAACTGTTTTTT CASMNGQVPGEKLFF
TRBJ1-1 TRBD1 few TRBV2 TGTGCCAGCAGTGCAGCGGACAGGGGTATGAACACTGAAGCTTTCTTT CASSAADRGMNTEAFF
TRBJ1-5 TRBD1 once TRBV7-6 TGTGCCAGCAGCGAGTTTATAGGGGGCGTCGGCAATCAGCCCCAGCATTTT CASSEFIGGVGNQPQHF
TRBJ2-5 - - TRBV6-5 TGTGCCAGCCGGGACTTCAAAGGCGAGACCCAGTACTTC CASRDFKGETQYF
TRBJ1-1 - - TRBV5-1 TGCGCCAGCAGCTTGAATCAGGGGACTGAAGCTTTCTTT CASSLNQGTEAFF
TRBJ2-3 TRBD2 - TRBV19 TGTGCCAGTAGTCCGCCTAGCGGGAGGGCCGAGGCCTATACGCAGTATTTT CASSPPSGRAEAYTQYF
TRBJ2-1 - - TRBV30 TGTGCCTGGAGGGCCTCGAATGAGCAGTTCTTC CAWRASNEQFF
TRBJ1-1 - - TRBV10-1 TGCGCCAGCAGTGAGTCGGGCGCTGAAGCTTTCTTT CASSESGAEAFF
TRBJ2-1 TRBD2 - TRBV6-5 TGTGCCAGCAGTTACGCCCTAGCGGGAGCGGAGGAGCAGTTCTTC CASSYALAGAEEQFF
TRBJ2-6 - - TRBV27 TGTGCCAGCAGTTTAGCCGGGGGGCATGGGGCCAACGTCCTGACTTTC CASSLAGGHGANVLTF
TRBJ2-3 - - TRBV19 TGTGCCAGTAGTATTCGGCAGGGATCAGATACGCAGTATTTT CASSIRQGSDTQYF
TRBJ2-1 TRBD2 - TRBV29-1 TGCAGCGTTACTCTAGCGGGAGGCGTCAATGAGCAGTTCTTC CSVTLAGGVNEQFF
TRBJ2-5 TRBD2 - TRBV5-4 TGTGCCAGCAGCCAACTCTTAGCGGGAGCGGGGGAGACCCAGTACTTC CASSQLLAGAGETQYF
TRBJ1-3 TRBD1 - TRBV30 TGTGCCTGGAGTAGGGACAGGGGGAACACCATATATTTT CAWSRDRGNTIYF